Shown below are 32 T cell receptor beta chains from a single sample sequenced in a study of blood T cells in healthy people across ages. The use of a sample-barcoded 5' primer and a J-beta primer mix characterized a second PCR of roughly 7 to 11 cycles. TCRdb used MiXCR to reprocess the 5' RACE reads, holding one entry per CDR3 protein. The data show fewer than 1 million distinct CDR3 sequences, around 43% seen once. Sequenced material: blood. All receptors come from a man aged 55 to 70 in good health.

V usage is TRBV9 and J usage is TRBJ2-1; 8 bases map to TRBD1. Trimming at V came to 1 base and at J to 0 bases, leaving 6 bases not matched to a gene. The V gene's germline CDR1 is SGDLS and CDR2 YYNGEE. CDR3 length: 17 amino acids. This CDR3 is CASSVMGQAASYNEQFF. In DNA form, the CDR3 reads TGTGCCAGCAGCGTAATGGGACAGGCCGCCTCCTACAATGAGCAGTTCTTC.

This clonotype was observed a handful of times. The chain employs TRBV5-1 and TRBJ1-1; perhaps TRBD1 as D (5 bases). Germline CDR1 SGHRS, CDR2 YFSETQ. Between the trimmed V and J ends, which lost 0 bases and 0 bases, there was a span of 12 bases. This CDR3 contains 16 residues. The CDR3 loop is CASSLAGNRLNTEAFF. Written as DNA, the CDR3 is TGCGCCAGCAGCTTGGCAGGGAATAGGCTGAACACTGAAGCTTTCTTT.

This clonotype was recorded a few times. The chain joins TRBV20-1 to TRBJ2-3; TRBD2 matches at 9 bases. The V gene end was trimmed by 1 base and the J gene end by 0 bases; junction bases not matched to a gene: 5. CDR1 DFQATT and CDR2 SNEGSKA come from the germline V gene (reference sequence). This CDR3 is 16 amino acids long. CDR3 sequence reads: CSARGGLAPSTDTQYF. CDR3 nucleotides: TGCAGTGCTAGAGGGGGACTAGCCCCGAGCACAGATACGCAGTATTTT.

The chain carries TRBV12-3 or TRBV12-4 and TRBJ2-5; D uncertain. The J call may be wrong; the DNA end is better matched by TRBJ2-7. This CDR3 contains 15 residues. CDR3 DNA sequence: TGTGCCAGCAGTGTTGTACGCCACAGCTCCTACGAGCAGTACTTC. Translation: CASSVVRHSSYEQYF.

CDR3 residues: CASSSPGADYGYTF. In DNA form, the CDR3 reads TGTGCCAGCAGTTCCCCAGGGGCTGACTATGGCTACACCTTC. The rearrangement uses TRBV28 and TRBJ1-2; TRBD1 might be the D (6 bases). This CDR3 comprises 14 residues. V was clipped by 4 bases and J by 3 bases, with 12 bases between them. CDR1 and CDR2 (germline): MDHEN, SYDVKM.

This clonotype appeared once. This chain links TRBV6-2 or TRBV6-3 with TRBJ1-6; D gene ambiguous. This CDR3 spans 14 amino acids. V shed 6 bases and J shed 11 bases, with 17 bases lying between them. Germline-derived CDR1 and CDR2 are MNHEY and SVGEGT. CDR3 residues: CASRDREVLPPLHF. The CDR3 region has the DNA TGTGCCAGCAGGGATCGAGAGGTTTTGCCACCCCTCCACTTT.

V usage is TRBV12-3 or TRBV12-4 and J usage is TRBJ2-5, with TRBD1 identical over 7 bases. Trimming cost V 7 bases and J 2 bases; bases outside gene matches: 4. The CDR3 runs 13 residues. The CDR3 loop reads CASMGQQQETQYF. In DNA, the CDR3 is TGTGCCAGCATGGGACAGCAACAAGAGACCCAGTACTTC.

This clonotype was counted a few times. The chain couples TRBV11-2 to TRBJ2-7; no clear D. CDR1 and CDR2 from the germline V gene are SGHAT and FQNNGV. The CDR3 has 16 amino acids. V lost 6 bases to trimming and J lost 0 bases, with 18 bases between them. DNA for the CDR3: TGTGCCAGCAGTCGGAAGATCAGTGCCAGCTCCTACGAGCAGTACTTC. Amino acid sequence: CASSRKISASSYEQYF.

This clonotype came up a few times. V usage is TRBV5-4 and J usage is TRBJ2-6; 9 bases fit TRBD1. This CDR3 has 18 amino acids. Trimming took 4 bases from V and 1 from J; bases not matched to a gene: 9. Germline values: CDR1 SGHNT, CDR2 YYREEE (reference sequence). The CDR3: CASSGQWTGVSGANVLTF. As DNA, the CDR3 is TGTGCCAGCAGCGGCCAATGGACAGGGGTATCTGGGGCCAACGTCCTGACTTTC.

Note on this clonotype: A much bigger clone sits one base away, suggesting this may be a read error. J is TRBJ2-3 and V is TRBV20-1, with 8 bases aligning to TRBD1. The CDR3 length is 15 residues. Germline loops: CDR1 DFQATT, CDR2 SNEGSKA (reference sequence). Unmatched junction bases numbered 4, after V lost 0 bases and J lost 2 bases. The CDR3 nucleotides read TGCAGTGCTAGAGACGGGGACAGGTCCACAGATACGCAGTATTTT. Translated, it gives CSARDGDRSTDTQYF.

The CDR3 region has the DNA TGCAGTGCTAGACTTGACAGGGGGTATGGCTACACCTTC. This codes for CSARLDRGYGYTF. The V call is TRBV20-1, the J call TRBJ1-2; 9 positions agree with TRBD1. Germline V gene lookup returns CDR1 DFQATT and CDR2 SNEGSKA (reference sequence). The CDR3 is 13 amino acids. Trimming at V came to 2 bases and at J to 5 bases, leaving 3 bases not matched to a gene.

The chain employs TRBV6-5 and TRBJ1-2; tentative D call: TRBD1 (6 bases). Germline CDR1 reads MNHEY; CDR2 reads SVGAGI. The length of the CDR3 is 15 residues. Trimming left V 5 bases short and J 4 bases short, with 17 bases between. The CDR3 DNA sequence: TGTGCCAGCAGTCCATTCGCAGGGGTGAGCTATGGCTACACCTTC. This translates into CASSPFAGVSYGYTF.

This clonotype was seen a few times. The chain recombines TRBV4-3 with TRBJ2-3, with 9 bases lining up with TRBD1. Germline-derived CDR1 and CDR2 are LGHNA and YSLEER. V was clipped by 1 base and J by 5 bases; unmatched bases: 4. The CDR3 consists of 15 residues. CDR3 protein: CASSQGGTGLDTQYF. In nucleotides, the CDR3 is TGCGCCAGCAGCCAAGGAGGGACAGGGTTAGATACGCAGTATTTT.

This clonotype was counted between two and nine times. The chain is built from TRBV20-1 and TRBJ1-2; 8 bases map to TRBD1. The CDR3 has 16 amino acids. The trim removed 2 bases at V and 4 bases at J, leaving 12 bases unmatched. CDR1 DFQATT and CDR2 SNEGSKA come from the germline V gene (reference sequence). This CDR3 is CSARTSDRGRGYGYTF. The DNA for the CDR3 is TGCAGTGCTAGAACCTCAGACAGGGGCCGAGGCTATGGCTACACCTTC.

The chain recombines TRBV2 with TRBJ2-1; 8 bases line up with TRBD1. With V trimmed by 10 bases and J by 6 bases, 8 bases remained unmatched. The CDR3 contains 13 residues. Germline CDR1 reads SNHLY; CDR2 reads FYNNEI. This chain's CDR3 is CAILTGDGNEQFF. The CDR3 bases are TGTGCCATTCTGACAGGGGATGGCAATGAGCAGTTCTTC.

The chain has TRBV5-1 and TRBJ1-2; 7 nucleotides match TRBD1. The germline CDR1 and CDR2 sequences are SGHRS and YFSETQ. Trimming removed 4 bases from V and 8 bases from J; junction bases left unmatched: 14. The CDR3 spans 15 residues. This CDR3 is CASSPDRLTEGGYTF. The DNA for the CDR3 is TGCGCCAGCAGCCCGGACAGGCTAACGGAAGGGGGCTACACCTTC.

This clonotype appeared once. The chain has TRBV6-6 and TRBJ1-1, with 9 bases that match TRBD1. V lost 4 bases to trimming and J lost 4 bases; unmatched junction nucleotides: 7. CDR1 is MNHNY and CDR2 is SVGAGI in the germline V gene (reference sequence). The CDR3 length is 15 residues. CDR3 in amino acids: CASSSPQGASTEAFF. The CDR3 DNA sequence: TGTGCCAGCAGTTCCCCACAGGGGGCTTCCACTGAAGCTTTCTTT.

The table lists this clonotype with many counts. The genes are TRBV20-1 and TRBJ2-5, with a possible D match to TRBD2 (6 bases). Trimming removed 0 bases from V and 5 bases from J, with 19 bases in between. Germline assignment: CDR1 DFQATT and CDR2 SNEGSKA (reference sequence). This CDR3 contains 16 residues. CDR3 nucleotide sequence: TGCAGTGCTAGAGATCCCCGGCCTAGCGCGGGCGAGACCCAGTACTTC. Translating gives CSARDPRPSAGETQYF.

In its sample, this clonotype was seen many times. The V call is TRBV12-3 or TRBV12-4, the J call TRBJ2-7; 10 bases are shared with TRBD2. V lost 1 base and J lost 4; bases outside the gene matches: 4. There are 15 residues in the CDR3. CDR3 region: CASSLGSGGAYEQYF. The CDR3 DNA reads as TGTGCCAGCAGTTTAGGAAGCGGGGGGGCATACGAGCAGTACTTC.

The rearrangement joins TRBV7-2 to TRBJ1-2; D gene unclear. This CDR3 comprises 14 residues. The V gene lost 11 bases and the J gene lost 7 bases, with 23 bases spanning the gap. Germline values: CDR1 SGHTA, CDR2 FQGNSA. CDR3 DNA sequence: TGTGCCTCAACGCCAACTCCTCCGATGCGTGGCTACACCTTC. This gives the protein CASTPTPPMRGYTF.

The gene calls are TRBV12-3 or TRBV12-4 and TRBJ2-1; D call uncertain. V was clipped by 2 bases and J by 12 bases, with 11 bases between them. This CDR3 has 12 amino acids. CDR3 in amino acids: CASSLRTSGQFF. The CDR3, as DNA: TGTGCCAGCAGTTTAAGGACGTCCGGGCAGTTCTTC.

Only a few counts were recorded for this clonotype. The chain has TRBV9 and TRBJ1-5; D may be TRBD1 (5 bases). This CDR3 has 16 residues. Trimming cost V 3 bases and J 5 bases, with 18 bases left between them. Germline loops: CDR1 SGDLS, CDR2 YYNGEE. The DNA for the CDR3 is TGTGCCAGCAGCGGATTGGGGGTTTGGGTGGATCAGCCCCAGCATTTT. As protein: CASSGLGVWVDQPQHF.

The chain combines TRBV20-1 with TRBJ2-7, with D perhaps assigned TRBD1 or TRBD2 (5 bases each). Deletions cut 6 bases from V and 3 bases from J, with 12 bases between. CDR1 and CDR2 from the germline V gene are DFQATT and SNEGSKA (reference sequence). The CDR3 totals 12 residues. For the CDR3, the DNA is TGCAGTGCCTCCGGGGCCTTCTACGAGCAGTACTTC. Residues: CSASGAFYEQYF.

This clonotype has just a few counts. V gene TRBV4-1 combines with J gene TRBJ2-4; 8 nucleotides align to TRBD1. Unmatched junction bases numbered 7, after V lost 1 base and J lost 8 bases. The V gene's germline CDR1 is MGHRA and CDR2 YSYEKL. The CDR3 runs to 15 residues. CDR3 amino acids: CASSQGTGRGDIQYF. For the CDR3, the DNA is TGCGCCAGCAGCCAAGGGACAGGGCGGGGAGACATTCAGTACTTC.

This clonotype was detected only a few times. The V call is TRBV9, the J call TRBJ2-3; D gene ambiguous. V was trimmed by 1 base and J by 0 bases, leaving 6 bases between them. Germline values: CDR1 SGDLS, CDR2 YYNGEE. CDR3 length equals 14 residues. DNA for the CDR3: TGTGCCAGCAGCGTAACGGGTAGCACAGATACGCAGTATTTT. Translating it yields CASSVTGSTDTQYF.

There are a few counts of this clonotype. With a much larger clone just one base away, this may be a read error. V gene TRBV5-6 combines with J gene TRBJ1-2; possibly TRBD1 for D (5 bases). The V end lost 4 bases, the J end lost 4 bases, and 14 bases lay between the germline ends. The CDR3 has 14 residues. Germline CDR1 reads SGHDT; CDR2 reads YYEEEE. This chain's CDR3 is CASSVSGVGYGYTF. The CDR3 DNA reads TGTGCCAGCAGCGTTTCGGGGGTCGGCTATGGCTACACCTTC.

V gene TRBV20-1 combines with J gene TRBJ2-5, with a weak D call TRBD1 (6 bases). The V gene lost 0 bases and the J gene lost 0 bases, with 11 bases spanning the gap. The CDR3 is 15 amino acids. The germline V gene encodes CDR1 DFQATT and CDR2 SNEGSKA (reference sequence). CDR3 region: CSARDSGQHQETQYF. The CDR3 coding sequence is TGCAGTGCTAGAGATTCCGGACAGCACCAAGAGACCCAGTACTTC.

The chain links TRBV20-1 to TRBJ2-3; 9 nucleotides align to TRBD1. The CDR3 is made up of 14 amino acids. Germline V gives CDR1 DFQATT, CDR2 SNEGSKA (reference sequence). V dropped 5 bases and J dropped 2; count of bases not matched to a gene: 5. In DNA, the CDR3 is TGCAGTGCTTCCCGGGACAGGGACACAGATACGCAGTATTTT. Protein: CSASRDRDTDTQYF.

Only a few counts were recorded for this clonotype. The rearrangement uses TRBV29-1 and TRBJ1-1, with D perhaps matching TRBD1 (5 bases). The CDR3 covers 14 residues. Between the trimmed V and J ends, which lost 4 bases and 5 bases, there was a span of 17 bases. The germline V gene encodes CDR1 SQVTM and CDR2 ANQGSEA. CDR3 region: CSVVHGGSKTEAFF. Written as DNA, the CDR3 is TGCAGCGTTGTTCATGGGGGAAGTAAAACTGAAGCTTTCTTT.

The rearrangement joins TRBV21-1 to TRBJ2-2; the table gives TRBD2 as D, unverified against the DNA. TRBV21-1 is a documented pseudogene. The CDR3 sequence is 15 residues long. DNA of the CDR3: TGTGCCAGCAGCCCCCAGGAGGGGCACACCGGGGAGCTGTTTTTT. This sequence encodes CASSPQEGHTGELFF.

The chain is built from TRBV4-1 and TRBJ2-2; the match to TRBD1 covers 9 bases. Germline V lookup: CDR1 MGHRA, CDR2 YSYEKL. The CDR3 is 18 amino acids. V dropped 3 bases and J dropped 4; count of bases not matched to a gene: 12. CDR3 DNA sequence: TGCGCCAGCAGCCACCACCCGATGGGACAGGGATCCACCGGGGAGCTGTTTTTT. This gives the protein CASSHHPMGQGSTGELFF.

Only a few counts were recorded for this clonotype. This chain uses TRBV7-8 with TRBJ2-5, with no clear D. Trimming cost V 7 bases and J 3 bases, with 12 bases left between them. This CDR3 has 13 amino acids. Germline V lookup: CDR1 SGHVS, CDR2 FQNEAQ. CDR3 loop: CASKEPSKETQYF. CDR3 in DNA: TGTGCCAGCAAGGAGCCGAGCAAAGAGACCCAGTACTTC.